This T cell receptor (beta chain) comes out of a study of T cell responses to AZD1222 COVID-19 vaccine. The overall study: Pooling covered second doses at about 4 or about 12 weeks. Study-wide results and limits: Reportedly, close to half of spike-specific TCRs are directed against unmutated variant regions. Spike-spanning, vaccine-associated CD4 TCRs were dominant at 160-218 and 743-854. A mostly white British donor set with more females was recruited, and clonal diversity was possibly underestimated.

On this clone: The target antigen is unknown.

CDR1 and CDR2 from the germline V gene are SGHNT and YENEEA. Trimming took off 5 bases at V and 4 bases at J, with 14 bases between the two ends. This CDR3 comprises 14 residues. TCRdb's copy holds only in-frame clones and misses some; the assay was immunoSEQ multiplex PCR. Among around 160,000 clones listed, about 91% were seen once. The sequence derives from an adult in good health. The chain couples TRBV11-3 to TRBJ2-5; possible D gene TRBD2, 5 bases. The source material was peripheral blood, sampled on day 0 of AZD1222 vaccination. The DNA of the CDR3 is TGTGCCAGCAGCGGGCGAGGGAAAACAGAGACCCAGTACTTC. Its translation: CASSGRGKTETQYF.